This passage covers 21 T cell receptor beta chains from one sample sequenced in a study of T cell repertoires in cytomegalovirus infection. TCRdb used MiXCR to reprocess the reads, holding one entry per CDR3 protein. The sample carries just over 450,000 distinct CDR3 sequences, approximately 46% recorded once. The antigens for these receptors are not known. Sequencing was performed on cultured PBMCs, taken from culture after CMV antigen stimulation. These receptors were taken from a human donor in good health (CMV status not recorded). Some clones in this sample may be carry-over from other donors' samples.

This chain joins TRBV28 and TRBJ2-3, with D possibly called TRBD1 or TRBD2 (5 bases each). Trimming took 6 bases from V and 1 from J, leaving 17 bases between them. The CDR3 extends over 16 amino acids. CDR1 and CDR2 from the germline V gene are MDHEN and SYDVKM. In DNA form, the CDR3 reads TGTGCCAGCAGGGGACCCAGCGGTTTTCGCACAGATACGCAGTATTTT. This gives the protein CASRGPSGFRTDTQYF.

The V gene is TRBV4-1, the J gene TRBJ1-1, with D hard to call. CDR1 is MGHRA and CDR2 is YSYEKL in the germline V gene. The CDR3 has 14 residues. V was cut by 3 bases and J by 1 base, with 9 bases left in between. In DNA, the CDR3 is TGCGCCAGCAGCCAGCCCTTGGGGAACACTGAAGCTTTCTTT. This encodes CASSQPLGNTEAFF.

The CDR3 DNA reads TGCGCCAGCAGCCAAGAAGGTCCAGGGGCGACGAACACTGAAGCTTTCTTT. Its translation is CASSQEGPGATNTEAFF. The V call is TRBV4-1, the J call TRBJ1-1, with D possibly matching TRBD1 (6 bases). Deletions cut 0 bases from V and 1 base from J, with 15 bases between. This CDR3 contains 17 residues. The V gene's germline CDR1 is MGHRA and CDR2 YSYEKL.

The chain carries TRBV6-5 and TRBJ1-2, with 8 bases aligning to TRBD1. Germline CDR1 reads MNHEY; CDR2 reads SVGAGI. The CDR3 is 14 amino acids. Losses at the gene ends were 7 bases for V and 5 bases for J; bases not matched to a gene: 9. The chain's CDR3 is CASTRGQGFYGYTF. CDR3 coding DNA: TGTGCCAGCACCCGAGGACAGGGTTTTTATGGCTACACCTTC.

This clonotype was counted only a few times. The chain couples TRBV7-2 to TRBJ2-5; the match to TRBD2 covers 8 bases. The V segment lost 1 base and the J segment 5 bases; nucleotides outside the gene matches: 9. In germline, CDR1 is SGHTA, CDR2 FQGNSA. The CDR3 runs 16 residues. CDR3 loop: CASSLEIPGGVETQYF. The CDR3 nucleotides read TGTGCCAGCAGCTTAGAGATCCCCGGGGGGGTGGAGACCCAGTACTTC.

DNA for the CDR3: TGTGCCAGCAGTCGAAACCCCCGTGGACCATCAAACACCATATATTTT. Translation: CASSRNPRGPSNTIYF. The genes are TRBV6-1 and TRBJ1-3; D uncertain. From germline, CDR1 is MNHNS and CDR2 SASEGT. CDR3 size: 16 residues. The germline V and J ends were trimmed by 5 bases and 6 bases, with 20 bases remaining between them.

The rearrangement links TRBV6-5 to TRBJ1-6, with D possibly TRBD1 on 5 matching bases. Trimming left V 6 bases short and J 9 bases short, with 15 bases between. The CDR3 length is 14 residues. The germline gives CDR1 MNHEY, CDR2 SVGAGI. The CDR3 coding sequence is TGTGCCAGCAGCCGGGGGAGGTCCACTTCACCCCTCCACTTT. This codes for CASSRGRSTSPLHF.

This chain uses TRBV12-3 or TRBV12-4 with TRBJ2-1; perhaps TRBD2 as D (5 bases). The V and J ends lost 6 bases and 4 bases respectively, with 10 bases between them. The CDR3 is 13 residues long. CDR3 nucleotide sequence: TGTGCCAGCAGGCTTACTAGATACAATGAGCAGTTCTTC. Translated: CASRLTRYNEQFF.

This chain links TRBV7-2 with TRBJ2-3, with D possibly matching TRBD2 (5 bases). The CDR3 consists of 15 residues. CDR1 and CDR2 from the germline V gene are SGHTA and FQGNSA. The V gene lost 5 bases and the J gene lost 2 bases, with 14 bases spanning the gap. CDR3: CASSTGIHNTDTQYF. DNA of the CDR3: TGTGCCAGCAGCACCGGGATTCACAACACAGATACGCAGTATTTT.

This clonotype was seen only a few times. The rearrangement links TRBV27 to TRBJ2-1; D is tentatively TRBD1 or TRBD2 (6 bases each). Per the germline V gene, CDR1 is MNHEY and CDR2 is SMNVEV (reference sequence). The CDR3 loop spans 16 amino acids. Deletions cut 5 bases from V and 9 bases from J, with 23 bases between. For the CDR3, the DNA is TGTGCCAGCAGTCCCCGGGAGCGGTGGCGAGGGGGTGAGCAGTTCTTC. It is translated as CASSPRERWRGGEQFF.

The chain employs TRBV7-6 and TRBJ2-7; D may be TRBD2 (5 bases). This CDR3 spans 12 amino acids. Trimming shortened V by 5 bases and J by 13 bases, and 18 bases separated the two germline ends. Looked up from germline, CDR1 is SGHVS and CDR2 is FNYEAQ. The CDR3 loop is CASSPLREYLYF. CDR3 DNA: TGTGCCAGCAGCCCTCTTAGGGAGTATCTTTACTTC.

CDR3 sequence reads: CASSLKQVSGTGVYEQYF. CDR3 coding DNA: TGTGCCAGCAGCTTAAAACAGGTTTCGGGGACAGGGGTGTACGAGCAGTACTTC. The rearrangement uses TRBV7-8 and TRBJ2-7; 10 bases line up with TRBD1. The CDR3 is 18 residues long. V shed 2 bases and J 4 bases; nucleotides not matched to a gene: 14. Looked up from germline, CDR1 is SGHVS and CDR2 is FQNEAQ.

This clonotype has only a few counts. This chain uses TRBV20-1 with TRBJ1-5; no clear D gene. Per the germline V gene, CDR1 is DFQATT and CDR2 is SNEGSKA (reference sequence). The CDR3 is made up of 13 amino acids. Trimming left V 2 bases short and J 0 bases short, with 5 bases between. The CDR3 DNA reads TGCAGTGCTAGATCGCCTAGCAATCAGCCCCAGCATTTT. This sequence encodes CSARSPSNQPQHF.

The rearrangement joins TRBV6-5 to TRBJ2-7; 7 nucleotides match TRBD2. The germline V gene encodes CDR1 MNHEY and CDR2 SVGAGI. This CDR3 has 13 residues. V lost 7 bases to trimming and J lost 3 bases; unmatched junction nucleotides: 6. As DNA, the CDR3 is TGTGCCAGCACCCCCTCGGGGGGCTACGAGCAGTACTTC. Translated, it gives CASTPSGGYEQYF.

The CDR3 coding sequence is TGTGCCAGCAGACGGGGACTAGCGGGCGAATTATACCCGCAGTATTTT. It specifies CASRRGLAGELYPQYF. The V and J genes are TRBV7-9 and TRBJ2-3; 12 bases are shared with TRBD2. Germline V gene lookup returns CDR1 SEHNR and CDR2 FQNEAQ (reference sequence). This CDR3 has 16 amino acids. Trimming removed 6 bases from V and 10 bases from J; junction bases left unmatched: 14.

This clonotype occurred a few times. The CDR3 sequence: CASTVKETQYF. The CDR3 nucleotides are TGTGCCAGCACCGTTAAAGAGACCCAGTACTTC. The chain recombines TRBV12-3 or TRBV12-4 with TRBJ2-5; no definite D call. Between the trimmed V and J ends, which lost 7 bases and 3 bases, there was a span of 6 bases. This CDR3 contains 11 residues.

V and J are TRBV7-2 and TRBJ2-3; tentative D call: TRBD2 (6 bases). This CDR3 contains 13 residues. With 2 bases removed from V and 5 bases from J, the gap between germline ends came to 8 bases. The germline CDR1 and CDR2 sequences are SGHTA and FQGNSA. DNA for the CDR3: TGTGCCAGCAGCTTAACGCGGGGAGATACGCAGTATTTT. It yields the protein CASSLTRGDTQYF.

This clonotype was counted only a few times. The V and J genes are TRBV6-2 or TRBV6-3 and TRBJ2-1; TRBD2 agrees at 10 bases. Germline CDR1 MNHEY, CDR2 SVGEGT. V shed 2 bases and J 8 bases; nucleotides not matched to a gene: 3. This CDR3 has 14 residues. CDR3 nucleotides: TGTGCCAGCAGTTACCGGCTAGCGGGAGATGAGCAGTTCTTC. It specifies CASSYRLAGDEQFF.

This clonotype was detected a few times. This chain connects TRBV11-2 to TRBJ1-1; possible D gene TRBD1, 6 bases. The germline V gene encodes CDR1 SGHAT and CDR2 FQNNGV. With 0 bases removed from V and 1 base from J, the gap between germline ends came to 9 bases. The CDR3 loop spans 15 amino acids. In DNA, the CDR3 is TGTGCCAGCAGCTTAGAGGGGGCCGGGAACACTGAAGCTTTCTTT. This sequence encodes CASSLEGAGNTEAFF.

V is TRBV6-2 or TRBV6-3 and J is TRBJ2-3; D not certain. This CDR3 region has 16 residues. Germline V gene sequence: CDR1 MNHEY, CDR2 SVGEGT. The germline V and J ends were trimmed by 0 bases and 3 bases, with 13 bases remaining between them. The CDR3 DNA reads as TGTGCCAGCAGTTACTCTATAACTGGAAGAACAGATACGCAGTATTTT. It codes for CASSYSITGRTDTQYF.

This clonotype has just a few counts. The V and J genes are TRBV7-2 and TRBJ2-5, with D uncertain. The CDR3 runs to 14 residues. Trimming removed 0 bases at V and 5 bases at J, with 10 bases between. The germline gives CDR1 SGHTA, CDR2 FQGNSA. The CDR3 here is CASSLAFRTETQYF. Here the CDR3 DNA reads TGTGCCAGCAGCTTAGCGTTTCGAACGGAGACCCAGTACTTC.